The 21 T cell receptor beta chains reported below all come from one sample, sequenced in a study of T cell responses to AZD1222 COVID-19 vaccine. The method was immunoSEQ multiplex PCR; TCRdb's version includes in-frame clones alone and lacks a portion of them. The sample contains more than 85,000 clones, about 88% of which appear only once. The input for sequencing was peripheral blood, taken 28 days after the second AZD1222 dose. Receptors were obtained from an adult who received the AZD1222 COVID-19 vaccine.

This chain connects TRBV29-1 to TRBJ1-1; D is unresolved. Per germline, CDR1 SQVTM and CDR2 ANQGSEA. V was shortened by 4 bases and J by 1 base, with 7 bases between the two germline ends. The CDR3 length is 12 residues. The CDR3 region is CSVVQTNTEAFF. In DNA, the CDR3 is TGCAGCGTTGTACAGACGAACACTGAAGCTTTCTTT. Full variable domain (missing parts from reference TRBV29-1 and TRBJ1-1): SAVISQKPSRDICQRGTSLTIQCQVDSQVTMMFWYRQQPGQSLTLIATANQGSEATYESGFVIDKFPISRPNLTFSTLTVSNMSPEDSSIYLCSVVQTNTEAFFGQGTRLTVV.

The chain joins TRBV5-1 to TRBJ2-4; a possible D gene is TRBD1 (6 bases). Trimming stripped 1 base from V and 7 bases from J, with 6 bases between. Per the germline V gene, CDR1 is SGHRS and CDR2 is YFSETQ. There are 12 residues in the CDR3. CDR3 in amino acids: CASSLQGNIQYF. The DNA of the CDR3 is TGCGCCAGCAGCTTGCAGGGGAACATTCAGTACTTC.

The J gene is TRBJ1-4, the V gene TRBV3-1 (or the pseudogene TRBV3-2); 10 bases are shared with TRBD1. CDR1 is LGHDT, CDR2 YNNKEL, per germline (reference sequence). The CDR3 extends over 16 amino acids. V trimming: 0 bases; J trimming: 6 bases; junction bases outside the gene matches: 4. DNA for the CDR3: TGTGCCAGCAGCCAAGAGCCGACAGGGGGCCATGAAAAACTGTTTTTT. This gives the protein CASSQEPTGGHEKLFF.

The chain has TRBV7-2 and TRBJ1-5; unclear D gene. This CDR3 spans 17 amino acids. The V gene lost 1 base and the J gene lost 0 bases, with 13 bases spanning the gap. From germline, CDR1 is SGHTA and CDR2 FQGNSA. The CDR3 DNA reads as TGTGCCAGCAGCTTAGTAGGGCAGTCTTATAGCAATCAGCCCCAGCATTTT. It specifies CASSLVGQSYSNQPQHF.

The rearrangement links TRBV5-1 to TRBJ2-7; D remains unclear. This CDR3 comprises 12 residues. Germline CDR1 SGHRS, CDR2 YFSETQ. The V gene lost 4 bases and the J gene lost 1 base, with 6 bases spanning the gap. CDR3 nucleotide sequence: TGCGCCAGCAGCACGGAATCCTACGAGCAGTACTTC. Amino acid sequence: CASSTESYEQYF.

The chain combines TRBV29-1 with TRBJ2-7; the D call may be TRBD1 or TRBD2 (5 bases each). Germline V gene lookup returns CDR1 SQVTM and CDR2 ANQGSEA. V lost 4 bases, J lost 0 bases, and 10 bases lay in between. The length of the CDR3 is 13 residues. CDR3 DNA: TGCAGCGTTGCCGGGACCAACTCCTACGAGCAGTACTTC. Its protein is CSVAGTNSYEQYF.

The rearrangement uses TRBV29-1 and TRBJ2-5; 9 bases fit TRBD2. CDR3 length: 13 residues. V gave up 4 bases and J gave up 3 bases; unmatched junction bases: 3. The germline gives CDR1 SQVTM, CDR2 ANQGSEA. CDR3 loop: CSVAPSGKETQYF. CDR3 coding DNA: TGCAGCGTTGCCCCTAGCGGGAAAGAGACCCAGTACTTC.

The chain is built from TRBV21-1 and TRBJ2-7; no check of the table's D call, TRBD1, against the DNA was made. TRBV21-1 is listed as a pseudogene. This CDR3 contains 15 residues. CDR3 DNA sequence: TGTGCCAGCAGCAACAGGGACAGGCCCTCCTACGAGCAGTACTTC. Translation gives CASSNRDRPSYEQYF.

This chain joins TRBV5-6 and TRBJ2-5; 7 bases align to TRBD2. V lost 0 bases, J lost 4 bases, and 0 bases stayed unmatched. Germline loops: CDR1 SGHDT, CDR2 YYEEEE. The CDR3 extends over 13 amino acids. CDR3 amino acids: CASSLAGGETQYF. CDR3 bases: TGTGCCAGCAGCTTGGCGGGGGGAGAGACCCAGTACTTC.

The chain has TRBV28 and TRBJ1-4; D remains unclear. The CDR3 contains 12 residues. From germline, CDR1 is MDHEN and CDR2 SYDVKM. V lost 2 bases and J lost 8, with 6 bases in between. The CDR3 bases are TGTGCCAGCAGTTTAGGAGGCGAAAAACTGTTTTTT. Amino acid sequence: CASSLGGEKLFF.

CDR3 region: CASSILTGGVMLQYF. In DNA form, the CDR3 reads TGTGCCAGTAGTATACTGACGGGAGGGGTGATGTTGCAGTACTTC. V gene TRBV19 combines with J gene TRBJ2-7; TRBD2 matches at 8 bases. The CDR3 sequence is 15 residues long. V trimming: 2 bases; J trimming: 9 bases; junction bases outside the gene matches: 12. Looked up from germline, CDR1 is LNHDA and CDR2 is SQIVND (reference sequence).

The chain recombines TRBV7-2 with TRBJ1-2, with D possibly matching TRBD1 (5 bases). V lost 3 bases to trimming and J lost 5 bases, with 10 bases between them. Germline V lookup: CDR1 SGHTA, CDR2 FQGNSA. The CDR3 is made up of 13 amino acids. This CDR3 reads CASSLGGLYGYTF. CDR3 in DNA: TGTGCCAGCAGCTTGGGGGGTTTGTATGGCTACACCTTC.

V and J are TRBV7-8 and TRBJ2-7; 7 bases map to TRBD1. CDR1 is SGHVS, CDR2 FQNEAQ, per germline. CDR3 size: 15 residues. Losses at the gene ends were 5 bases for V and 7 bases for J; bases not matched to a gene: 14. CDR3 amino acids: CASSGHRGLPSEQYF. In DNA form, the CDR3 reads TGTGCCAGCAGCGGCCACAGGGGTCTCCCATCTGAGCAGTACTTC.

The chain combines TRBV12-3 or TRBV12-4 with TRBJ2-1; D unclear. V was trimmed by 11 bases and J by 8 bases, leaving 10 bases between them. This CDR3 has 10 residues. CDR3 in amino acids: CAEGLDEQFF. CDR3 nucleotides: TGTGCCGAAGGCTTAGATGAGCAGTTCTTC.

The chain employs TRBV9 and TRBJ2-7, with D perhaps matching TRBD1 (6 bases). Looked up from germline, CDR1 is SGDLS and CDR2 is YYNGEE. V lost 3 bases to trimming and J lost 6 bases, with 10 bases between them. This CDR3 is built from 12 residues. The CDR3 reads CASSAFRGEQYF. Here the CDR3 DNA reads TGTGCCAGCAGCGCTTTCAGGGGCGAGCAGTACTTC.

CDR3: CASSQGRLNTGELFF. CDR3 nucleotides: TGTGCCAGCAGCCAAGGGCGCTTAAACACCGGGGAGCTGTTTTTT. The rearrangement joins TRBV3-1 (or the pseudogene TRBV3-2) to TRBJ2-2; D is uncertain. This CDR3 spans 15 amino acids. Trimming took off 1 base at V and 2 bases at J, with 8 bases between the two ends. Germline V gene lookup returns CDR1 LGHDT and CDR2 YNNKEL (reference sequence).

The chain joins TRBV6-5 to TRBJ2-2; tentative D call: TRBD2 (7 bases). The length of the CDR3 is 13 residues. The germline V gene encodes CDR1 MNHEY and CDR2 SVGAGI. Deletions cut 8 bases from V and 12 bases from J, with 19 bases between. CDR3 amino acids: CASSTGGARQLFF. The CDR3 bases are TGTGCCAGCTCTACTGGGGGGGCTCGGCAGCTGTTTTTT.

The CDR3 DNA sequence: TGTGCAAGTCGCACCACCGGGACTAGCGGGACGAACACCGGGGAGCTGTTTTTT. Its protein is CASRTTGTSGTNTGELFF. The chain carries TRBV12-2 and TRBJ2-2; whether TRBD2, the table's D call, matches the DNA was not checked. TRBV12-2 is described as a pseudogene. The CDR3 spans 18 residues.

The CDR3 sequence is CASRRQTPYNSPLHF. The CDR3 bases are TGTGCCAGTAGACGACAGACTCCCTATAATTCACCCCTCCACTTT. The rearrangement joins TRBV19 to TRBJ1-6, with a possible D match to TRBD1 (5 bases). The CDR3 runs to 15 residues. CDR1 LNHDA and CDR2 SQIVND come from the germline V gene (reference sequence). V was clipped by 6 bases and J by 2 bases, with 11 bases between them.

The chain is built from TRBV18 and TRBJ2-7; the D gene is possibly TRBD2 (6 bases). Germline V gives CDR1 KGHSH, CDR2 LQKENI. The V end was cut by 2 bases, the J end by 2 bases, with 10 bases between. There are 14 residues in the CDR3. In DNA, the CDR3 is TGTGCCAGCTCACCAGGGACTGTCACCTACGAGCAGTACTTC. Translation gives CASSPGTVTYEQYF.

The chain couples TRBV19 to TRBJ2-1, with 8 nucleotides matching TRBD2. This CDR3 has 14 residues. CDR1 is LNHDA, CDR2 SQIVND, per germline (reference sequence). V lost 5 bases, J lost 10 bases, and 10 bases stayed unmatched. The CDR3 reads CASSAPGLEREQFF. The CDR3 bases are TGTGCCAGTAGTGCGCCGGGACTAGAGCGCGAGCAGTTCTTC.